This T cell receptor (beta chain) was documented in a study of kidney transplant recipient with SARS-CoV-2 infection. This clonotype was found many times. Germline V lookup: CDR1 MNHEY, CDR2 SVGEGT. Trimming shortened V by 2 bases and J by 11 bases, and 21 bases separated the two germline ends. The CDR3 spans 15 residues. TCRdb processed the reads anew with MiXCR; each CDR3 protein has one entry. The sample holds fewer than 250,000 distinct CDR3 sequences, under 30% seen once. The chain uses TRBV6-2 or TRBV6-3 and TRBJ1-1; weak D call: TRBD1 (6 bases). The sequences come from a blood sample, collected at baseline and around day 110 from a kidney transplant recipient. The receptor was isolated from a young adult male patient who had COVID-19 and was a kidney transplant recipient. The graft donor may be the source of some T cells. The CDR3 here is CASSYESAGAEAAFF. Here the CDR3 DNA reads TGTGCCAGCAGTTACGAGTCGGCAGGGGCGGAGGCGGCTTTCTTT.